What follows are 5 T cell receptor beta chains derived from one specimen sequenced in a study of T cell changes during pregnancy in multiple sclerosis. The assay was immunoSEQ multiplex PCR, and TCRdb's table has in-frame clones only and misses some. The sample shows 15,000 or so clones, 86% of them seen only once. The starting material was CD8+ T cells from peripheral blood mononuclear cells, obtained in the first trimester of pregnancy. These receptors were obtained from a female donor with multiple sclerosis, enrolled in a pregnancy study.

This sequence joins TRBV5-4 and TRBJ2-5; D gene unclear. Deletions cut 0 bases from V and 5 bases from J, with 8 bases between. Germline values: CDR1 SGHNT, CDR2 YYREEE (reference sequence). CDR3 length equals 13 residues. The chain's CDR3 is CASSLASSETQYF. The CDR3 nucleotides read TGTGCCAGCAGCTTGGCCTCCTCGGAGACCCAGTACTTC.

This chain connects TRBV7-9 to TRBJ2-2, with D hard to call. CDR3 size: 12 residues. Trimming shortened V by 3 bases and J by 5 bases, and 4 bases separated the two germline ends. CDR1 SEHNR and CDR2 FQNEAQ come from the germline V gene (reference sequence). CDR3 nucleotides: TGTGCCAGCAGCTTGGAGACCGGGGAGCTGTTTTTT. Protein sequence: CASSLETGELFF.

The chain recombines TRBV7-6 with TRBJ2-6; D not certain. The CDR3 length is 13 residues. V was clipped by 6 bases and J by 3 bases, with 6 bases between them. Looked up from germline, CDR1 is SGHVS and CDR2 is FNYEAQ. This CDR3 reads CASRANGANVLTF. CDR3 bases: TGTGCCAGCAGAGCCAATGGGGCCAACGTCCTGACTTTC.

The CDR3 loop is CASGAIPTGYSYEQYF. The CDR3, as DNA: TGCGCCAGCGGCGCCATTCCTACAGGGTACTCCTACGAGCAGTACTTC. V is TRBV5-1 and J is TRBJ2-7; tentative D call: TRBD1 (6 bases). The germline CDR1 and CDR2 sequences are SGHRS and YFSETQ. There are 16 residues in the CDR3. V was trimmed by 7 bases and J by 0 bases, leaving 20 bases between them.

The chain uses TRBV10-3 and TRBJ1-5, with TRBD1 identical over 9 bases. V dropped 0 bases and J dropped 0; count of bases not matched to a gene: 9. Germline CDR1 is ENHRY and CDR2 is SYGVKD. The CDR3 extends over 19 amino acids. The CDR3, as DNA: TGTGCCATCAGTGAGTCCCCCCGAGACAGGGGGGGTAGCAATCAGCCCCAGCATTTT. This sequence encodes CAISESPRDRGGSNQPQHF.